What follows are 21 T cell receptor beta chains derived from one specimen sequenced in a study of blood T cell repertoires in COVID-19. TCRdb's table, derived via immunoSEQ multiplex PCR, lists solely in-frame clones and lacks some. The table has some 180,000 clones, over 70% seen once. The sample comprised peripheral blood. The receptors come from a woman aged 40 to 55 with COVID-19, enrolled during active disease.

The chain combines TRBV5-8 with TRBJ1-2; D remains unclear. Trimming cost V 0 bases and J 8 bases, with 8 bases left between them. Germline V lookup: CDR1 SGHTS, CDR2 YDEGEE. CDR3 length: 12 amino acids. The CDR3 is CASSLDSKGYTF. CDR3 coding DNA: TGTGCCAGCAGCTTGGACAGTAAAGGCTACACCTTC.

CDR3: CASSEGLDTEAFF. CDR3 coding DNA: TGTGCCAGCAGTGAGGGACTAGACACTGAAGCTTTCTTT. The chain links TRBV6-1 to TRBJ1-1, with D perhaps TRBD1 (5 bases). V was pared by 3 bases and J by 3 bases, with 8 bases between. This CDR3 has 13 amino acids. Germline V gives CDR1 MNHNS, CDR2 SASEGT.

V is TRBV7-3 and J is TRBJ2-1; possibly TRBD1 for D (5 bases). The CDR3 has 15 residues. With 2 bases removed from V and 0 bases from J, the gap between germline ends came to 8 bases. Germline values: CDR1 SGHTA, CDR2 FQGTGA. DNA of the CDR3: TGTGCCAGCAGCTTAGACGACAGCTCCTACAATGAGCAGTTCTTC. The encoded protein is CASSLDDSSYNEQFF.

V and J are TRBV15 and TRBJ1-5, with 7 nucleotides matching TRBD1. CDR3 length: 15 residues. Trimming took 1 base from V and 4 from J; bases not matched to a gene: 4. Germline CDR1 is LNHNV and CDR2 is YYDKDF (reference sequence). The CDR3 spells CATSRGTGMNQPQHF. The CDR3 DNA sequence: TGTGCCACCAGCAGAGGGACAGGAATGAATCAGCCCCAGCATTTT.

This chain uses TRBV7-3 with TRBJ2-7, with 11 bases lining up with TRBD2. CDR1 SGHTA and CDR2 FQGTGA come from the germline V gene. J was trimmed by 3 bases and V by 5 bases; bases with no gene match: 9. The CDR3 sequence is 16 residues long. CDR3 nucleotides: TGTGCCAGCAGCCCAGGGACTAGCGGTTTGGACTACGAGCAGTACTTC. Encoded protein: CASSPGTSGLDYEQYF.

V usage is TRBV19 and J usage is TRBJ2-3; 11 bases agree with TRBD2. V shed 9 bases and J 4 bases; nucleotides not matched to a gene: 6. Germline values: CDR1 LNHDA, CDR2 SQIVND (reference sequence). The CDR3 runs 14 residues. The CDR3 sequence: CASKGLAGSDTQYF. The CDR3 coding sequence is TGTGCCAGCAAAGGACTAGCGGGTTCAGATACGCAGTATTTT.

CDR3 protein: CASSLPPGQPQHF. The CDR3 nucleotides read TGTGCCAGCAGCTTACCCCCAGGACAGCCCCAGCATTTT. V is TRBV7-9 and J is TRBJ1-5; D remains ambiguous. The V gene lost 2 bases and the J gene lost 7 bases, with 9 bases spanning the gap. The CDR3 length is 13 residues. CDR1 and CDR2 (germline): SEHNR, FQNEAQ (reference sequence).

This clone was detected a few times. This chain joins TRBV16 and TRBJ1-5, with D uncertain. There are 14 residues in the CDR3. The germline V gene encodes CDR1 KGHSY and CDR2 FQNENV. Trimming cost V 4 bases and J 0 bases, with 7 bases left between them. CDR3 in DNA: TGTGCCAGCAGCCTCGGTGATAGCAATCAGCCCCAGCATTTT. It translates to CASSLGDSNQPQHF.

The V call is TRBV5-1, the J call TRBJ1-4, with D possibly being TRBD1 (5 bases). This CDR3 region has 14 residues. The germline gives CDR1 SGHRS, CDR2 YFSETQ. V lost 1 base and J lost 4, with 8 bases in between. The CDR3 nucleotides read TGCGCCAGCAGCTTGACAGGAATTAATGAAAAACTGTTTTTT. This encodes CASSLTGINEKLFF. Full variable domain (remainder filled in from reference TRBV5-1 and TRBJ1-4): KAGVTQTPRYLIKTRGQQVTLSCSPISGHRSVSWYQQTPGQGLQFLFEYFSETQRNKGNFPGRFSGRQFSNSRSEMNVSTLELGDSALYLCASSLTGINEKLFFGSGTQLSVL.

CDR3 nucleotides: TGCGCCAGCAGTCAGACCGGGACTAGCGCCTACGAGCAGTACTTC. As protein: CASSQTGTSAYEQYF. The chain recombines TRBV4-1 with TRBJ2-7, with 10 positions matching TRBD2. Germline assignment: CDR1 MGHRA and CDR2 YSYEKL. The CDR3 contains 15 residues. The V and J ends lost 6 bases and 2 bases, in that order; junction bases with no gene match: 7.

This sequence joins TRBV25-1 and TRBJ1-2; no firm D call. Germline CDR1 reads MGHDK; CDR2 reads SYGVNS. Trimming stripped 4 bases from V and 3 bases from J, with 6 bases between. The CDR3 runs 12 residues. In DNA, the CDR3 is TGTGCCAGCAGTGGTCCGTACTATGGCTACACCTTC. As protein: CASSGPYYGYTF.

This clone was picked up one time. The CDR3 protein is CASSPSPETQYF. In nucleotides, the CDR3 is TGTGCCAGCAGCCCCTCCCCAGAGACCCAGTACTTC. This chain links TRBV7-9 with TRBJ2-5, with D uncertain. V gave up 5 bases and J gave up 4 bases, with 8 bases separating them. Germline CDR1 and CDR2: SEHNR and FQNEAQ (reference sequence). The length of the CDR3 is 12 residues.

This chain uses TRBV6-5 with TRBJ2-3; 8 bases align to TRBD2. V gave up 11 bases and J gave up 0 bases; unmatched junction bases: 7. The length of the CDR3 is 14 residues. Per the germline V gene, CDR1 is MNHEY and CDR2 is SVGAGI. This CDR3 reads CAAGLAASTDTQYF. Here the CDR3 DNA reads TGTGCCGCCGGACTAGCTGCTAGCACAGATACGCAGTATTTT.

The genes are TRBV4-1 and TRBJ1-2; 7 bases match TRBD1. J gave up 5 bases and V 3 bases, and 3 bases lay outside the gene matches. Looked up from germline, CDR1 is MGHRA and CDR2 is YSYEKL. The CDR3 runs to 13 residues. The CDR3 sequence is CASSHGTAYGYTF. Written as DNA, the CDR3 is TGCGCCAGCAGCCACGGGACAGCTTATGGCTACACCTTC.

The rearrangement links TRBV5-4 to TRBJ2-3; D is perhaps TRBD2 (6 bases). This CDR3 has 15 residues. Trimming took 4 bases from V and 6 from J, leaving 18 bases between them. The V gene's germline CDR1 is SGHNT and CDR2 YYREEE (reference sequence). The DNA for the CDR3 is TGTGCCAGCAGCCGCGGGACTCTCTACACGGATACGCAGTATTTT. Its protein is CASSRGTLYTDTQYF.

This chain uses TRBV28 with TRBJ2-3; 10 nucleotides align to TRBD2. CDR1 is MDHEN, CDR2 SYDVKM, per germline. This CDR3 is 14 amino acids long. V lost 5 bases, J lost 5 bases, and 4 bases stayed unmatched. CDR3 protein: CASSGTSVRDTQYF. The CDR3 nucleotides are TGTGCCAGCAGTGGGACTAGCGTTCGAGATACGCAGTATTTT.

CDR3 bases: TGTGCCAGCATACAGGGTTGCGAGACCCAGTACTTC. It codes for CASIQGCETQYF. This chain links TRBV6-7 with TRBJ2-5, with D perhaps TRBD1 (6 bases). TRBV6-7 carries the ORF label, with uncertain function. The CDR3 length is 12 residues. V was clipped by 7 bases and J by 5 bases, with 11 bases between them.

The chain is built from TRBV7-8 and TRBJ2-3, with D possibly being TRBD2 (5 bases). Germline V CDR1 and CDR2: SGHVS, FQNEAQ. This CDR3 has 17 residues. V dropped 3 bases and J dropped 5 bases, with 21 bases sitting between them. The CDR3 region has the DNA TGTGCCAGCAGCTTGGAGCCCGGCGCGGGCGGTAGAGATACGCAGTATTTT. It is translated as CASSLEPGAGGRDTQYF. Filled out from reference TRBV7-8 and TRBJ2-3, the complete variable domain reads GAGVSQSPRYKVAKRGQDVALRCDPISGHVSLFWYQQALGQGPEFLTYFQNEAQLDKSGLPSDRFFAERPEGSVSTLKIQRTQQEDSAVYLCASSLEPGAGGRDTQYFGPGTRLTVL.

This chain joins TRBV3-1 (or the pseudogene TRBV3-2) and TRBJ1-2; a possible D gene is TRBD1 (6 bases). CDR3 length equals 17 residues. V lost 4 bases, J lost 6 bases, and 24 bases lay in between. Germline loops: CDR1 LGHDT, CDR2 YNNKEL (reference sequence). The chain's CDR3 is CASSRRGQGPATHGYTF. The CDR3 DNA reads TGTGCCAGCAGCCGAAGAGGGCAGGGGCCAGCAACCCATGGCTACACCTTC.

The V and J genes are TRBV28 and TRBJ2-7; a possible D gene is TRBD2 (6 bases). The CDR3 totals 15 residues. Per germline, CDR1 MDHEN and CDR2 SYDVKM. V was clipped by 7 bases and J by 2 bases, with 18 bases between them. For the CDR3, the DNA is TGTGCCAGCACCCCCGGTAGCGGACCAGCCTACGAGCAGTACTTC. This gives the protein CASTPGSGPAYEQYF.

The chain employs TRBV5-1 and TRBJ2-2, with D unclear. Trimming stripped 1 base from V and 4 bases from J, with 5 bases between. Germline loops: CDR1 SGHRS, CDR2 YFSETQ. The CDR3 runs 13 residues. The CDR3 here is CASSLISTGELFF. CDR3 in DNA: TGCGCCAGCAGCTTGATCAGCACCGGGGAGCTGTTTTTT.